A single sample gave rise to the 6 T cell receptor beta chains below, sequenced in a study of cytomegalovirus exposure and HLA in healthy donors. The study ran its PCR with 60 Vbeta and 13 Jbeta primers. Using immunoSEQ multiplex PCR, the repertoire was profiled, and TCRdb retains in-frame clones only, with some absent. The sample lists about 95,000 clones; roughly 82% were seen once. Sequencing input: PBMCs. The receptors shown here come from a man aged 25 to 40 in good health and CMV-seropositive.

The chain links TRBV5-4 to TRBJ2-1; 9 bases are shared with TRBD1. This CDR3 region has 15 residues. In germline, CDR1 is SGHNT, CDR2 YYREEE (reference sequence). The V segment lost 4 bases and the J segment 3 bases; nucleotides outside the gene matches: 5. CDR3 protein: CASSTRDRDYNEQFF. In nucleotides, the CDR3 is TGTGCCAGCAGCACCCGGGACAGGGACTACAATGAGCAGTTCTTC.

The V and J genes are TRBV7-8 and TRBJ2-1; no definite D call. Germline lookup yields CDR1 SGHVS and CDR2 FQNEAQ. CDR3 length equals 13 residues. V was clipped by 3 bases and J by 2 bases, with 5 bases between them. The CDR3: CASSFPTYNEQFF. CDR3 sequence (DNA): TGTGCCAGCAGCTTTCCAACCTACAATGAGCAGTTCTTC.

The chain joins TRBV6-5 to TRBJ2-1, with D possibly matching TRBD2 (6 bases). Deletions cut 0 bases from V and 6 bases from J, with 15 bases between. Germline CDR1 and CDR2: MNHEY and SVGAGI. CDR3 length: 16 residues. The CDR3 here is CASSYSGLALGNEQFF. CDR3 in DNA: TGTGCCAGCAGTTACTCAGGGCTAGCGTTAGGCAATGAGCAGTTCTTC.

The J gene is TRBJ2-7, the V gene TRBV25-1; tentatively, D is TRBD1 (6 bases). The CDR3 spans 15 residues. V was trimmed by 4 bases and J by 0 bases, leaving 13 bases between them. CDR1 and CDR2 (germline): MGHDK, SYGVNS. The CDR3 region has the DNA TGTGCCAGCAGTGCGACCCAGGGGTCCTCCTACGAGCAGTACTTC. It specifies CASSATQGSSYEQYF.

V usage is TRBV7-6 and J usage is TRBJ2-1; D might be TRBD1 (6 bases). V lost 2 bases to trimming and J lost 3 bases, with 14 bases between them. The germline V gene has CDR1 SGHVS and CDR2 FNYEAQ. This CDR3 is built from 16 residues. The CDR3 bases are TGTGCCAGCAGCTTAATAGGTCTAGGGGGCTACAATGAGCAGTTCTTC. Translating it yields CASSLIGLGGYNEQFF.

The chain joins TRBV27 to TRBJ1-6; D is uncertain. CDR1 and CDR2 from the germline V gene are MNHEY and SMNVEV (reference sequence). The CDR3 has 14 residues. Trimming pared 2 bases from V and 6 bases from J, leaving 8 bases between. CDR3 sequence: CASSLQEFNSPLHF. The CDR3 DNA follows: TGTGCCAGCAGTTTACAGGAATTTAATTCACCCCTCCACTTT.